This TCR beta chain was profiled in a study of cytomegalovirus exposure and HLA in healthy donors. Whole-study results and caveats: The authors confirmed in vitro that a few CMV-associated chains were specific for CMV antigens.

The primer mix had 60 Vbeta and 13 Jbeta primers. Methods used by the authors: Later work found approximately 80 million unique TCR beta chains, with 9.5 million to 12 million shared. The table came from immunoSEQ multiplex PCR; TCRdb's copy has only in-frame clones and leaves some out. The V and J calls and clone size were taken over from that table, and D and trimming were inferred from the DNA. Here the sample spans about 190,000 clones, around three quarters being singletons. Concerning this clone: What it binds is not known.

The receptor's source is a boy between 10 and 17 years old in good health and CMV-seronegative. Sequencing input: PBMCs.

The CDR3 nucleotides read TGCGCCAGCAGTCAACTTCGGACTAGCGTGCCCTACGAGCAGTACTTC. The encoded protein is CASSQLRTSVPYEQYF. This chain connects TRBV23-1 to TRBJ2-7; 9 bases fit TRBD2. TRBV23-1 falls under the ORF class, with uncertain function. The CDR3 is 16 residues long. V lost 2 bases and J lost 2; bases outside the gene matches: 7.